This T cell receptor beta chain stems from a study of CD8+ T cells in alopecia areata. In alopecia areata patients, both lesional scalp punch biopsies and peripheral blood were collected. Between the trimmed V and J ends, which lost 1 base and 7 bases, there was a span of 8 bases. The CDR3 runs 13 residues. Per germline, CDR1 MNHEY and CDR2 SMNVEV (reference sequence). Extracted RNA was reverse transcribed into cDNA, the sequencing template. Using immunoSEQ multiplex PCR, the repertoire was profiled, and TCRdb retains in-frame clones only, with some absent. The sample has 150,000 to 200,000 clones; more than 60% are singletons.

The chain combines TRBV27 with TRBJ2-1; no reliable D call. This material consisted of CD4+ T cells sorted from blood, taken at week 0. The sequence was collected from a human donor with alopecia areata. CDR3 nucleotides: TGTGCCAGCAGTTTATTGTCGGGTAATGAGCAGTTCTTC. It yields the protein CASSLLSGNEQFF.